Following are 18 T cell receptor beta chains from one sample sequenced in a study of T-cell memory formation after mild COVID-19. TCRdb fed the 5' RACE reads into MiXCR, producing one record per CDR3 protein. The sample consists of 250,000 or so distinct CDR3 sequences, roughly 17% of them appearing once. Sequenced: PBMCs or a T cell subset sorted from them (not recorded which). All receptors derive from a man between 18 and 35 years old who had mild COVID-19 (a few samples of this study predate the infection). Cell type and time point are not known.

The V and J genes are TRBV6-5 and TRBJ2-7; D is undetermined. There are 15 residues in the CDR3. Trimming removed 0 bases from V and 0 bases from J, with 9 bases in between. The V gene's germline CDR1 is MNHEY and CDR2 SVGAGI. The CDR3 sequence: CASSYSLPSSYEQYF. In nucleotides, the CDR3 is TGTGCCAGCAGTTACTCCCTACCCAGCTCCTACGAGCAGTACTTC.

This clonotype was seen more than once but under ten times. The rearrangement links TRBV4-3 to TRBJ1-2, with D maybe TRBD1 (5 bases). V lost 0 bases and J 8 bases, leaving 16 bases between the germline ends. Germline CDR1 is LGHNA and CDR2 is YSLEER. This CDR3 spans 15 amino acids. CDR3 in amino acids: CASSQDQGPVSGYTF. CDR3 sequence (DNA): TGCGCCAGCAGCCAAGATCAGGGTCCCGTATCAGGCTACACCTTC.

This chain joins TRBV5-1 and TRBJ2-3; 8 nucleotides line up with TRBD1. This CDR3 has 17 residues. V lost 4 bases, J lost 0 bases, and 10 bases stayed unmatched. Germline V gives CDR1 SGHRS, CDR2 YFSETQ. The CDR3 protein is CASSPGDQGASTDTQYF. The CDR3 DNA follows: TGCGCCAGCAGCCCGGGGGATCAGGGGGCGAGCACAGATACGCAGTATTTT.

This chain joins TRBV10-3 and TRBJ2-5, with 7 bases fitting TRBD2. CDR1 and CDR2 (germline): ENHRY, SYGVKD. This CDR3 is 17 amino acids long. V shed 6 bases, J shed 2 bases, and the junction held 15 bases outside the gene matches. CDR3 coding DNA: TGTGCCATCAGCCTTAAAGGGAGGGGAAGAGGGCAAGAGACCCAGTACTTC. It is translated as CAISLKGRGRGQETQYF.

This clonotype was detected many times. V gene TRBV18 combines with J gene TRBJ2-5; the D gene is possibly TRBD2 (5 bases). Germline V gene lookup returns CDR1 KGHSH and CDR2 LQKENI. V was pared by 2 bases and J by 5 bases, with 6 bases between. The CDR3 sequence is 12 residues long. CDR3 nucleotides: TGTGCCAGCTCACCAGGGAGCGAGACCCAGTACTTC. It translates to CASSPGSETQYF.

This clonotype was seen a handful of times. The V call is TRBV4-3, the J call TRBJ1-1; no reliable D call. Trimming removed 0 bases at V and 3 bases at J, with 14 bases between. This CDR3 spans 16 amino acids. Looked up from germline, CDR1 is LGHNA and CDR2 is YSLEER. CDR3 DNA sequence: TGCGCCAGCAGCCAAGATGGTATAGAGGGAGACACTGAAGCTTTCTTT. The encoded protein is CASSQDGIEGDTEAFF.

As to this clonotype: This CDR3 fails to terminate in the conserved phenylalanine or tryptophan, so it likely reflects a read error. The DNA is left out, because the CDR3 cannot be placed on it with certainty; the CDR3 is given as TCRdb lists it. The rearrangement links TRBV6-5 to TRBJ1-2. The CDR3 has 8 amino acids, counting both end residues. The V gene's germline CDR1 is MNHEY and CDR2 SVGAGI. CDR3 amino acids: CASSYGVA.

The rearrangement uses TRBV3-1 and TRBJ1-6; 7 bases line up with TRBD1. The germline gives CDR1 LGHDT, CDR2 YNNKEL (reference sequence). V lost 6 bases, J lost 17 bases, and 10 bases stayed unmatched. CDR3 length: 12 amino acids. The CDR3 DNA reads TGTGCCAGCAGTCTGAACAGGGGAGAGTTCCACTTT. This gives the protein CASSLNRGEFHF.

This clonotype was counted only a few times. The chain combines TRBV5-1 with TRBJ2-5; 10 positions match TRBD1. Germline lookup yields CDR1 SGHRS and CDR2 YFSETQ. The V segment lost 5 bases and the J segment 5 bases; nucleotides outside the gene matches: 9. The CDR3 loop spans 15 amino acids. The CDR3 region has the DNA TGCGCCAGCAGTTTCCTGACAGGGGGCGGGGAGACCCAGTACTTC. This sequence encodes CASSFLTGGGETQYF. Combining the CDR3 with reference TRBV5-1 and TRBJ2-5 gives the whole variable domain KAGVTQTPRYLIKTRGQQVTLSCSPISGHRSVSWYQQTPGQGLQFLFEYFSETQRNKGNFPGRFSGRQFSNSRSEMNVSTLELGDSALYLCASSFLTGGGETQYFGPGTRLLVL.

This chain uses TRBV24-1 with TRBJ1-4, with 8 bases aligning to TRBD1. Trimming removed 3 bases from V and 1 base from J; junction bases left unmatched: 9. Germline-derived CDR1 and CDR2 are KGHDR and SFDVKD. The CDR3 is 18 residues long. The CDR3 bases are TGTGCCACCAGTGATCCTAGAGCAACAGGGGGAACTAATGAAAAACTGTTTTTT. Translated: CATSDPRATGGTNEKLFF.

This clonotype has more than one count but fewer than ten. The CDR3 nucleotides are TGTGCCAGCAGTGAAAACGAGGGCCGGGAGCAGTACTTC. As protein: CASSENEGREQYF. This chain uses TRBV2 with TRBJ2-7; D is perhaps TRBD2 (5 bases). The CDR3 is 13 residues long. V was pared by 2 bases and J by 7 bases, with 12 bases between. Germline CDR1 and CDR2: SNHLY and FYNNEI.

In this sample, this clonotype turned up many times. The junction does not match germline at one end; this may be a read error. The chain combines TRBV5-1 with TRBJ2-7; TRBD1 matches 7 bases. The CDR3 sequence is 13 residues long. The V gene's germline CDR1 is SGHRS and CDR2 YFSETQ. DNA for the CDR3: TGTGCCAGCAGCTTGGGGACAGTATACGAGCAGTACTTC. As protein: CASSLGTVYEQYF.

At least ten counts were recorded for this clonotype. The gene calls are TRBV5-1 and TRBJ2-7; D ambiguous. This CDR3 has 14 amino acids. The germline V gene encodes CDR1 SGHRS and CDR2 YFSETQ. The V end was cut by 1 base, the J end by 0 bases, with 8 bases between. CDR3 bases: TGCGCCAGCAGCTTGCAGCTGGCCTCCTACGAGCAGTACTTC. Encoded protein: CASSLQLASYEQYF.

The chain employs TRBV7-3 and TRBJ2-3; perhaps TRBD1 as D (6 bases). V was shortened by 5 bases and J by 0 bases, with 12 bases between the two germline ends. The CDR3 sequence is 15 residues long. Germline V gene lookup returns CDR1 SGHTA and CDR2 FQGTGA. CDR3 nucleotide sequence: TGTGCCAGCAGCCCACAGACAGGAAGCACAGATACGCAGTATTTT. It yields the protein CASSPQTGSTDTQYF.

This clonotype occurred a few times. The chain links TRBV4-1 to TRBJ2-3, with 13 nucleotides matching TRBD2. Germline CDR1 is MGHRA and CDR2 is YSYEKL. J was trimmed by 2 bases and V by 3 bases; bases with no gene match: 8. The CDR3 has 18 residues. The CDR3: CASSQARLAGGHTDTQYF. The CDR3 coding sequence is TGCGCCAGCAGCCAGGCCCGACTAGCGGGGGGCCACACAGATACGCAGTATTTT.

This clonotype was observed a few times. V usage is TRBV5-1 and J usage is TRBJ2-2; tentative D call: TRBD1 (5 bases). Trimming stripped 4 bases from V and 5 bases from J, with 18 bases between. Germline CDR1 and CDR2: SGHRS and YFSETQ. The CDR3 covers 16 residues. In nucleotides, the CDR3 is TGCGCCAGCAGCGTAGGCTCAGGGATTGGAACCGGGGAGCTGTTTTTT. It translates to CASSVGSGIGTGELFF.

V is TRBV28 and J is TRBJ1-5; D not resolved. From germline, CDR1 is MDHEN and CDR2 SYDVKM. There are 16 residues in the CDR3. Trimming shortened V by 3 bases and J by 6 bases, and 18 bases separated the two germline ends. The CDR3 sequence: CASSFIGVGLGQPQHF. The CDR3 bases are TGTGCCAGCAGTTTCATCGGGGTGGGATTGGGTCAGCCCCAGCATTTT.

This clonotype was seen only a few times. V gene TRBV2 combines with J gene TRBJ2-1, with D unclear. CDR3 length: 14 amino acids. The germline V and J ends were trimmed by 3 bases and 9 bases, with 15 bases remaining between them. Germline V gives CDR1 SNHLY, CDR2 FYNNEI. CDR3 region: CASSDRGELGEQFF. The DNA for the CDR3 is TGTGCCAGCAGTGACCGCGGCGAGTTGGGTGAGCAGTTCTTC. Filled out from reference TRBV2 and TRBJ2-1, the complete variable domain reads EPEVTQTPSHQVTQMGQEVILRCVPISNHLYFYWYRQILGQKVEFLVSFYNNEISEKSEIFDDQFSVERPDGSNFTLKIRSTKLEDSAMYFCASSDRGELGEQFFGPGTRLTVL.